The 5 T cell receptor beta chains listed next were all sequenced from one sample in a study of early T cells in non-severe SARS-CoV-2 infection. A single record per CDR3 protein comes from TCRdb applying MiXCR to the 5' RACE reads. Among 75,000 to 90,000 distinct CDR3 sequences, 13% were seen once, and the ten largest hold around 1.1%. The specimen sequenced was whole blood. Every receptor here comes from an adult who was a healthcare worker with PCR-confirmed SARS-CoV-2 infection or an uninfected control (not recorded which).

CDR3 loop: CASRRTRENSYGYTF. DNA for the CDR3: TGTGCCAGCAGGCGCACGAGGGAGAATTCCTATGGCTACACCTTC. The J gene is TRBJ1-2, the V gene TRBV27; D unclear. This CDR3 comprises 15 residues. Trimming took off 6 bases at V and 4 bases at J, with 18 bases between the two ends. In germline, CDR1 is MNHEY, CDR2 SMNVEV (reference sequence).

This clonotype was found many times. The V gene is TRBV4-3, the J gene TRBJ2-3; D unresolved. This CDR3 has 14 amino acids. With 5 bases removed from V and 1 base from J, the gap between germline ends came to 10 bases. Germline assignment: CDR1 LGHNA and CDR2 YSLEER. In nucleotides, the CDR3 is TGCGCCAGCAGCACAATTGAGGGCACAGATACGCAGTATTTT. It encodes CASSTIEGTDTQYF.

This clonotype was seen a handful of times. The rearrangement joins TRBV28 to TRBJ1-1, with a tentative D call TRBD1 (5 bases). The germline V and J ends were trimmed by 6 bases and 3 bases, with 11 bases remaining between them. The CDR3 loop spans 13 amino acids. Germline V gene sequence: CDR1 MDHEN, CDR2 SYDVKM. The CDR3 region is CASSEGLDTEAFF. CDR3 bases: TGTGCCAGCAGCGAGGGGCTGGACACTGAAGCTTTCTTT.

This chain uses TRBV5-4 with TRBJ1-1, with 7 bases aligning to TRBD1. Losses at the gene ends were 0 bases for V and 6 bases for J; bases not matched to a gene: 2. The CDR3 contains 13 residues. CDR1 and CDR2 from the germline V gene are SGHNT and YYREEE (reference sequence). CDR3 protein: CASSLEGGAEAFF. DNA for the CDR3: TGTGCCAGCAGCTTGGAAGGGGGCGCTGAAGCTTTCTTT.

This clonotype was picked up a small number of times. A junction boundary mismatches the germline segment, possibly from a read error. The chain employs TRBV5-1 and TRBJ2-7; 9 nucleotides line up with TRBD1. Germline CDR1 is SGHRS and CDR2 is YFSETQ. This CDR3 has 15 residues. The CDR3 reads CASRLGTGHSYEQYF. In DNA, the CDR3 is TGCGCCAGCAGGTTGGGGACAGGGCACTCCTACGAGCAGTACTTC.